Shown below are 18 T cell receptor beta chains from a single sample sequenced in a study of spatial heterogeneity in lung cancer. As for time point: blood at routine non-recurrence follow-up after resection. Tumor, nontumor lung or frozen PBMC supplied whole RNA that was sequenced unsorted. TCRdb analysed the 5' RACE reads with MiXCR anew, one entry per CDR3 protein. The data hold some 54,000 distinct CDR3 sequences, with about 7.4% observed a single time. This specimen consisted of PBMCs, obtained at follow-up. All receptors derive from a female donor with early-stage non-small cell lung cancer.

This clonotype has a count of ten or more. The genes are TRBV5-1 and TRBJ1-2, with D maybe TRBD1 (6 bases). V was pared by 3 bases and J by 2 bases, with 8 bases between. Looked up from germline, CDR1 is SGHRS and CDR2 is YFSETQ. The CDR3 sequence is 13 residues long. The CDR3 bases are TGCGCCAGCAGCTCAACAGGGAACTATGGCTACACCTTC. Amino acids: CASSSTGNYGYTF.

This clonotype was seen a few times. V is TRBV20-1 and J is TRBJ1-3; D is undetermined. Germline V gene sequence: CDR1 DFQATT, CDR2 SNEGSKA (reference sequence). The germline V and J ends were trimmed by 1 base and 2 bases, with 3 bases remaining between them. The CDR3 runs 12 residues. The CDR3 nucleotides are TGCAGTGCTAGAGGTGCTGGAAACACCATATATTTT. Translation gives CSARGAGNTIYF.

The table lists this clonotype with a few counts. The J gene is TRBJ1-2, the V gene TRBV6-1, with D possibly being TRBD1 (5 bases). The V gene's germline CDR1 is MNHNS and CDR2 SASEGT. Trimming stripped 0 bases from V and 8 bases from J, with 13 bases between. The CDR3 runs 14 residues. DNA for the CDR3: TGTGCCAGCAGTGAAGCTGTCGGGACTGGAGGCTACACCTTC. Translation: CASSEAVGTGGYTF.

The table lists this clonotype with many counts. This chain uses TRBV7-9 with TRBJ2-3; D is undetermined. Trimming took off 1 base at V and 1 base at J, with 0 bases between the two ends. Germline CDR1 reads SEHNR; CDR2 reads FQNEAQ (reference sequence). CDR3 size: 12 residues. In DNA form, the CDR3 reads TGTGCCAGCAGCTTAGGCACAGATACGCAGTATTTT. Encoded protein: CASSLGTDTQYF.

The gene calls are TRBV19 and TRBJ2-5; no clear D. V was trimmed by 3 bases and J by 0 bases, leaving 2 bases between them. Germline assignment: CDR1 LNHDA and CDR2 SQIVND (reference sequence). This CDR3 region has 12 residues. The CDR3 coding sequence is TGTGCCAGTAGTATGGACCAAGAGACCCAGTACTTC. Its protein product is CASSMDQETQYF.

This clonotype has a count of ten or more. This chain uses TRBV4-1 with TRBJ1-1; D is undetermined. Germline assignment: CDR1 MGHRA and CDR2 YSYEKL. The V gene lost 1 base and the J gene lost 2 bases, with 8 bases spanning the gap. The CDR3 totals 14 residues. Here the CDR3 DNA reads TGCGCCAGCAGCCAAGTTGGTGCAAACACTGAAGCTTTCTTT. Translation: CASSQVGANTEAFF.

The rearrangement joins TRBV5-1 to TRBJ2-3; possibly TRBD2 for D (6 bases). The CDR3 is 15 residues long. Germline CDR1 SGHRS, CDR2 YFSETQ. Trimming removed 1 base at V and 0 bases at J, with 9 bases between. As DNA, the CDR3 is TGCGCCAGCAGCTTGTTCGGGGGTAGCACAGATACGCAGTATTTT. Its protein product is CASSLFGGSTDTQYF.

Many counts were recorded for this clonotype. CDR3 loop: CASSVGPQNRGKRAGELFF. The CDR3, as DNA: TGTGCCAGCAGCGTAGGTCCCCAGAACAGGGGCAAGAGGGCCGGGGAGCTGTTTTTT. This chain connects TRBV9 to TRBJ2-2; 7 bases are a match to TRBD1. Trimming at V came to 0 bases and at J to 6 bases, leaving 17 bases not matched to a gene. The length of the CDR3 is 19 residues. From germline, CDR1 is SGDLS and CDR2 YYNGEE.

This clonotype was detected ten times or more. The chain employs TRBV5-1 and TRBJ2-7; D tentatively reads TRBD1 or TRBD2 (5 bases each). Germline lookup yields CDR1 SGHRS and CDR2 YFSETQ. There are 13 residues in the CDR3. V lost 2 bases and J lost 6, with 12 bases in between. The CDR3 protein is CASSLVGAAEQYF. The CDR3 coding sequence is TGCGCCAGCAGCTTAGTCGGGGCCGCCGAGCAGTACTTC.

The rearrangement uses TRBV11-2 and TRBJ1-1; D gene unclear. This CDR3 region has 12 residues. Germline CDR1 reads SGHAT; CDR2 reads FQNNGV. Trimming took 3 bases from V and 2 from J, leaving 4 bases between them. The CDR3 coding sequence is TGTGCCAGCAGCTTGGCCAACACTGAAGCTTTCTTT. Protein product: CASSLANTEAFF.

This clonotype was counted at least ten times. The V call is TRBV27, the J call TRBJ2-7; D gene unclear. Trimming took off 6 bases at V and 9 bases at J, with 27 bases between the two ends. The CDR3 is 16 amino acids. Germline V gene data show CDR1 as MNHEY and CDR2 as SMNVEV (reference sequence). In DNA, the CDR3 is TGTGCCAGCAGGCCTGGTCTCCTCGCAGAACCGTATGGGCAGTACTTC. This codes for CASRPGLLAEPYGQYF.

This clonotype has just a few counts. This chain links TRBV6-2 or TRBV6-3 with TRBJ2-7; 7 bases match TRBD1. With V trimmed by 5 bases and J by 0 bases, 4 bases remained unmatched. Germline CDR1 reads MNHEY; CDR2 reads SVGEGT. CDR3 length: 14 residues. CDR3 in amino acids: CASSPDRASYEQYF. Written as DNA, the CDR3 is TGTGCCAGCAGTCCCGACAGGGCCTCCTACGAGCAGTACTTC.

This clonotype was recorded many times. The gene calls are TRBV15 and TRBJ2-1, with D possibly matching TRBD2 (6 bases). Germline CDR1 reads LNHNV; CDR2 reads YYDKDF (reference sequence). The germline V and J ends were trimmed by 3 bases and 3 bases, with 12 bases remaining between them. CDR3 length equals 15 residues. In nucleotides, the CDR3 is TGTGCCACCAGCAGCCCCCAGGAGGGCTACAATGAGCAGTTCTTC. Its protein is CATSSPQEGYNEQFF.

This clonotype occurred many times. The V gene is TRBV2, the J gene TRBJ1-5; no reliable D call. The germline V and J ends were trimmed by 2 bases and 1 base, with 3 bases remaining between them. The CDR3 covers 13 residues. Germline V gene data show CDR1 as SNHLY and CDR2 as FYNNEI. The CDR3 here is CASSESSNQPQHF. The CDR3 nucleotides are TGTGCCAGCAGTGAATCCAGCAATCAGCCCCAGCATTTT. Variable domain in full (rest from reference TRBV2 and TRBJ1-5): EPEVTQTPSHQVTQMGQEVILRCVPISNHLYFYWYRQILGQKVEFLVSFYNNEISEKSEIFDDQFSVERPDGSNFTLKIRSTKLEDSAMYFCASSESSNQPQHFGDGTRLSIL.

The V gene is TRBV12-3 or TRBV12-4, the J gene TRBJ1-5; D is undetermined. V was cut by 1 base and J by 5 bases, with 9 bases left in between. This CDR3 has 14 amino acids. CDR3 residues: CASSLEREYQPQHF. The CDR3, as DNA: TGTGCCAGCAGTTTAGAACGGGAGTATCAGCCCCAGCATTTT.

V gene TRBV7-9 combines with J gene TRBJ2-3; TRBD2 matches at 7 bases. The CDR3 covers 17 residues. The V and J ends lost 7 bases and 2 bases, in that order; junction bases with no gene match: 15. Germline V gene lookup returns CDR1 SEHNR and CDR2 FQNEAQ (reference sequence). Here the CDR3 reads CASTRSWASGLTDTQYF. The CDR3, as DNA: TGTGCCAGCACCCGTTCGTGGGCTAGCGGACTCACAGATACGCAGTATTTT. The full variable domain, its missing parts supplied by reference TRBV7-9 and TRBJ2-3, is DTGVSQNPRHKITKRGQNVTFRCDPISEHNRLYWYRQTLGQGPEFLTYFQNEAQLEKSRLLSDRFSAERPKGSFSTLEIQRTEQGDSAMYLCASTRSWASGLTDTQYFGPGTRLTVL.

This clonotype was counted at least ten times. The chain is built from TRBV7-9 and TRBJ1-2; D not resolved. CDR3 length equals 12 residues. The V gene lost 7 bases and the J gene lost 5 bases, with 11 bases spanning the gap. The germline CDR1 and CDR2 sequences are SEHNR and FQNEAQ (reference sequence). CDR3 sequence: CASTSRRYGYTF. The CDR3 DNA reads TGTGCCAGCACTTCCCGTCGGTATGGCTACACCTTC.

This clonotype showed up many times. This chain joins TRBV4-1 and TRBJ2-5; D remains unclear. The CDR3 consists of 15 residues. V was trimmed by 4 bases and J by 5 bases, leaving 17 bases between them. The germline V gene has CDR1 MGHRA and CDR2 YSYEKL. CDR3 amino acids: CASSPLGLARETQYF. CDR3 coding DNA: TGCGCCAGCAGCCCCCTAGGGTTAGCTCGCGAGACCCAGTACTTC.